One TCR beta chain is described in this entry. Its antigen remains unidentified. No base quality information exists; no much larger clone differs at one position. As encoded in the germline V gene, CDR1 is SGHDT while CDR2 is YYEEEE. Measured from the cysteine to the phenylalanine, the CDR3 is 13 residues long. The CDR3 DNA has 39 bases and is translated from base 1. V drops 5 bases and J drops 18 bases, leaving 21 bases in between. To prepare the library, the immunoSEQ multiplex PCR assay was applied. The multiplex PCR relied on a mix of 60 forward primers for TCR Vbeta segments and 13 reverse primers for TCR Jbeta segments. Amplification of the CDR3 region of rearranged TCR beta genes was performed with a multiplex PCR assay on genomic DNA. Amplified TCR beta libraries were sequenced as 87-base-pair reads on the Illumina HiSeq System. Concerning the study's data processing: A later analysis tallied about 77 million unique TCR beta chains across the 666 repertoires, and some 10 million of those chains were shared by two or more donors. Raw reads were error-corrected and collapsed into unique sequences by a nearest-neighbor algorithm in which closely related sequences were merged to remove PCR and sequencing errors. Alignment of CDR3 sequences to IMGT reference sequences was used to assign V, D and J gene segments. For a sequence to be retained, a match of at least six nucleotides to both a V gene segment and a J gene segment was required. A rearrangement was called productive if the CDR3 had no stop codons and remained in frame with V and J, and every other rearrangement was called non-productive. CDR3 was defined by IMGT convention, running from the second conserved V-encoded cysteine to the conserved J-encoded phenylalanine. In an earlier analysis of more than 550 of the donors, sequences lacking an unambiguous match to a single V gene segment were excluded. An earlier analysis of fewer than 750 of the donors classified V segments as functional when productive rearrangements were above 56.7% and as segregating when the standard deviation between donors was above 5%. A statistical classification framework was developed to diagnose cytomegalovirus status using the catalog of TCR beta chain sequences. In a later analysis, V and J genes were assigned by comparing TCR nucleotide sequences against IMGT/GENE-DB human TR gene sequences. In a later analysis, CDR3 sequences and most-parsimonious VDJ recombination scenarios were assigned using the TCRdist pipeline. In a later analysis, each TCR beta chain was defined by its CDR3 amino acid sequence together with its V-gene family, and reads lacking a unique V-gene family were excluded. To address suspected cross-contamination and a sequencing artifact, a later analysis removed approximately 590 highly shared, low-generation-probability nucleotide sequences. In a later analysis, a clonal expansion index was calculated for each public chain from normalized within-repertoire ranks of inferred template counts. In a later analysis, generation probabilities were computed using a VDJ recombination model fitted to out-of-frame rearrangements, and the results were checked against IGoR. A later analysis scored TCR-TCR, TCR-HLA and TCR-CMV co-occurrence with hypergeometric tests, applying a repertoire-size bias correction to TCR pairs. False discovery rates were estimated in a later analysis by permuting HLA or CMV assignments 20 times. In a later analysis, co-occurring TCRs were grouped with DBSCAN, and TCRdist sequence similarity was added when clustering was performed within HLA-allele-positive subsets. Repertoires with fewer than 30,000 or more than 120,000 public chains were left out of co-occurrence clustering, as were five repertoires with anomalous nucleotide sharing. The clones in this table, taken by TCRdb from immuneACCESS, are in-frame only. Not every clone is retained; where verified, under half of the shortfall comes from an unresolved V gene, and the cause of the rest is unknown. That table furnishes V, J and clone size, whereas the DNA furnished D and trimming. For this sample there are 150,000 to 200,000 clones; around 82% appear just once. The ten largest clones take up around 0.27% of the sample.

The data originate from a study of cytomegalovirus exposure and HLA in healthy donors (dated by TCRdb to about 2017). Regarding the complete study: According to an earlier analysis of around 600 of the donors, about 170 million T cells yielded 117 million unique TCR beta sequences and about 300 Gb of sequence data. Roughly 300 gigabases of sequencing data and approximately 84 million unique TCR sequences were included in an early release covering under 650 HLA-typed donors. Of the 300 to 450 genotyped donors, approximately 80% were placed in the genetic ancestry cluster associated with self-reported Caucasian donors. The aim of the study was to test whether cataloging public T cell receptors could identify signatures of past pathogen exposure. Using immunosequencing, the study profiled T cell repertoires from about 610 subjects and related those repertoires to cytomegalovirus serostatus. Besides the first cohort of under 700 subjects, a separate validation cohort made up of 120 different subjects was used. To predict cytomegalovirus infection status, the study brought together high-throughput TCR immunosequencing, statistical association of individual TCRs with disease status, and machine learning. A later analysis re-analyzed previously published TCR beta repertoires from hundreds of donors and added high-resolution HLA genotyping to study TCR occurrence patterns. The later analysis used no new phenotypic data to find candidate immune exposures, relying instead on TCR beta sequences and their occurrence across donors. In an earlier analysis of about 590 of the donors, high-throughput TCR beta sequencing was used to judge whether each TCR beta V gene segment behaved as functional or pseudogenic. Donor age, sex, ethnicity and CMV serostatus were compiled alongside the repertoire data. A later genetic analysis took genome-wide SNP genotypes for about 55% of the 666 donors and used that subset as a discovery cohort. Every repertoire in the discovery cohort had been generated on one and the same sequencing platform. HLA typing included class I and class II loci at four-digit resolution. The number of typed donors differed by locus: about 620-640 for A, B, C, DRB1 and DQB1; 522 for DQA1; around 610 for DPA1; and 400 to 480 for DPB1. Roughly 5 DR-DQ haplotypes were handled as single units for association and clustering, since linkage in the cohort was strong. Among 398 genotyped donors of the cohort, an average of approximately 240,000 unique TCR beta nucleotide sequences was sequenced per donor, of which roughly 17% were non-productive.

Points the paper makes about the study in general: Presence/absence analyses assumed roughly uniform sequencing depth across donors, an assumption that may not hold. In a later analysis, several top co-occurrence clusters were reported to appear linked to parvovirus B19, influenza, CMV and Epstein-Barr virus. A later analysis found that TCR association rates varied across HLA loci, with DRB1 alleles showing the most associated TCRs and HLA-C alleles the fewest. In a later analysis, 16,951 TCR beta sequences were associated with specific HLA alleles at a false discovery rate of 0.05. The only immune exposure information available for the cohort was CMV serostatus. A cluster of highly shared sequence variants was judged likely to be a technical artifact of the sequencing pipeline. When HLA alleles, especially DR and DQ, strongly co-occurred, attributing TCR associations to individual alleles was difficult. The authors suggested that the approach could potentially be extended to other disease states and immunological phenotypes. Correlated functional status among segregating V segments might be attributable to linkage disequilibrium, but an unknown experimental factor could not be ruled out. Most TCR sequences were seen in very few donors, while some public TCRs were found in many individuals. An association between a missense DCLRE1C variant and V-gene and J-gene trimming of TCR beta chains was found in a later genetic analysis and replicated in an independent cohort. HLA typing was unavailable for some donors at each locus, so association tests used only the typed subset. A later analysis found that most CMV-associated TCR beta chains appeared HLA-restricted, with HLA associations seemingly driven largely by CMV exposure. A few of the identified cytomegalovirus-associated TCR beta chains were confirmed in vitro to be specific for cytomegalovirus antigens. The study listed 164 TCR beta chains as associated with cytomegalovirus. In a later analysis, HLA-associated TCR beta chains showed more clonal expansion and lower generation probabilities than non-associated chains that were equally common. In both the original and validation cohorts, the classifier was reported to diagnose cytomegalovirus status with high specificity and sensitivity. Only TCR beta chains were sequenced in this cohort, and the absence of alpha or paired-chain data limited detectable features. According to a later genetic analysis, donors in an Asian-associated ancestry cluster had fewer N-insertions in productive TCRs than the approximately 650-donor mean. Because counts were too low, around 17 rarely observed V segments, including chromosome 9 orphons, were left out of the earlier analysis of 587 of the donors. In an earlier analysis of several hundred of the donors, most TCR beta V segments were observed in productive rearrangements about 87% or about 30% of the time, broadly matching IMGT annotations. A further reported finding was that TCR beta sequences accurately predicted the HLA-A and HLA-B alleles for most subjects in the first cohort. Some IMGT-functional V segments, including TRBV6-2 and TRBV6-3, could not be told apart with the 87-base-pair reads, so those segments were excluded.

In total, approximately 700 healthy bone marrow donors made up the cohort. Cohort members were all nominally healthy when sampled, although unrecorded immune exposures were likely present. The donor tested CMV seronegative, placing the donor among the roughly 350 seronegative members of the cohort. A peripheral blood sample was provided by each donor, and peripheral blood mononuclear cells were used for TCR beta sequencing. The Qiagen DNeasy Blood Extraction Kit was used to extract genomic DNA from the blood cell samples. The sequenced sample was PBMCs. This sequence uses TRBV5-6 and TRBJ1-6; the D segment cannot be called with confidence. This TCR was recovered from a boy between 10 and 17 years old in good health and CMV-seronegative. CDR3 region: CASSSGGRRPHHF. The base sequence is TGTGCCAGCAGTTCGGGTGGGAGGCGCCCTCACCACTTT.